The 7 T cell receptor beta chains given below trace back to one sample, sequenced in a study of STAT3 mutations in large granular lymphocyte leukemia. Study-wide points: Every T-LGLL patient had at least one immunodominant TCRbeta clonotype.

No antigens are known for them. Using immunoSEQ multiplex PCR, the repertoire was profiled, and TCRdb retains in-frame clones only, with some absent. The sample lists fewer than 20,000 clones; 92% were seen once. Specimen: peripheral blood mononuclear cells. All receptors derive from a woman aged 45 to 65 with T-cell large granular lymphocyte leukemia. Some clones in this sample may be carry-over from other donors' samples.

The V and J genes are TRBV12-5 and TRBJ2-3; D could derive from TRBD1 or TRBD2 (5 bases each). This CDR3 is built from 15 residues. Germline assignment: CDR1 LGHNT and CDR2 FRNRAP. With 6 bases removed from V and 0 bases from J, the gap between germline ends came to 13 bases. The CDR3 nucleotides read TGTGCTAGTGGCCCGGGGCTTGGGAGCACAGATACGCAGTATTTT. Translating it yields CASGPGLGSTDTQYF.

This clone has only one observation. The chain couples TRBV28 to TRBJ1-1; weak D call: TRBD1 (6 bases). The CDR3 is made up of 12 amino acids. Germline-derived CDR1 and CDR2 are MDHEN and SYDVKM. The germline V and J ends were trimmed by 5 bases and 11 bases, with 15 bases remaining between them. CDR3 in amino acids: CASSAPGRGAFF. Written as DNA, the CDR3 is TGTGCCAGCAGTGCCCCGGGAAGGGGGGCTTTCTTT.

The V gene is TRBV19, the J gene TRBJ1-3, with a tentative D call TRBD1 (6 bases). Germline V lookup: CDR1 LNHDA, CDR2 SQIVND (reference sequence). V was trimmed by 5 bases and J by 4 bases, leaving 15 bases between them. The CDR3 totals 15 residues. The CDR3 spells CASSAGHSAGNTIYF. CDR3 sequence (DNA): TGTGCCAGTAGTGCGGGACACTCAGCGGGAAACACCATATATTTT.

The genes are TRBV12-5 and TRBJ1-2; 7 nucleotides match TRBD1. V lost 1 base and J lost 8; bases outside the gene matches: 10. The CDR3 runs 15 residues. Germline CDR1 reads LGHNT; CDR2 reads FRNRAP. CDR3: CASGLAPGDSGGYTF. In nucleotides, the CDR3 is TGTGCTAGTGGTTTGGCCCCCGGGGACAGCGGCGGCTACACCTTC.

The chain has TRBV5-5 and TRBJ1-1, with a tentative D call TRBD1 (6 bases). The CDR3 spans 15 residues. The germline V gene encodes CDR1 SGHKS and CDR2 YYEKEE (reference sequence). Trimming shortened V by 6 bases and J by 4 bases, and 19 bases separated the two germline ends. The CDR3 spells CASTPTGGLGTEAFF. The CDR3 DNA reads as TGTGCCAGCACGCCGACTGGGGGGCTTGGCACTGAAGCTTTCTTT.

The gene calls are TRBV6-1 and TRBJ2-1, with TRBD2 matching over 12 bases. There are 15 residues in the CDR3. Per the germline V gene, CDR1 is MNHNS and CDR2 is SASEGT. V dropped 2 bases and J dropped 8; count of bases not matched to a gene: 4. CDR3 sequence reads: CASSERTSGIDEQFF. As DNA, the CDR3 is TGTGCCAGCAGTGAAAGGACTAGCGGGATTGATGAGCAGTTCTTC.

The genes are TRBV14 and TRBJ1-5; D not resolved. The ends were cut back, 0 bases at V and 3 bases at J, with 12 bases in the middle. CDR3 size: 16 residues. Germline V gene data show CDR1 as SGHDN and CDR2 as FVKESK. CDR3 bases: TGTGCCAGCAGCCAAGAAGTTAGACACGACAATCAGCCCCAGCATTTT. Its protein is CASSQEVRHDNQPQHF. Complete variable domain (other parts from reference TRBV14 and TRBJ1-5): EAGVTQFPSHSVIEKGQTVTLRCDPISGHDNLYWYRRVMGKEIKFLLHFVKESKQDESGMPNNRFLAERTGGTYSTLKVQPAELEDSGVYFCASSQEVRHDNQPQHFGDGTRLSIL.